The rows below give T cell receptor beta chains drawn from one sample of a study. The assay was immunoSEQ multiplex PCR, and TCRdb's table has in-frame clones only and misses some. The top ten hold roughly 10% of the sample, which has 40,000 to 55,000 clones, 90% to 95% seen once. Source material: PBMCs. Receptors were obtained from a man in his forties or fifties with rheumatoid arthritis. The CDR3 runs from the conserved cysteine through the conserved F or W. Each record gives: clone size, J gene, D gene, V gene, CDR3 DNA, CDR3 protein. D genes are given only for firm matches. Clone size is stated in some rows and not others, as once, few, many or a class when expanded.

>NA|TRBJ1-1|TRBD1|TRBV2
TGTGCCAGCAGGCCCAGGGGACAGCGGAACACTGAAGCTTTCTTT
CASRPRGQRNTEAFF
>NA|TRBJ1-5|NA|TRBV24-1
TGTGCCACCAGTGATCAGAGGTCAGGGAGGAATCAGCCCCAGCATTTT
CATSDQRSGRNQPQHF
>once|TRBJ1-3|TRBD1|TRBV4-1
TGCGCCAGCAGCCAAGATTCCAGGGGGACTTCTGGAAACACCATATATTTT
CASSQDSRGTSGNTIYF
>once|TRBJ2-3|NA|TRBV30
TGTGCCTGGAGTAGTGGGGGGCGACGCACAGATACGCAGTATTTT
CAWSSGGRRTDTQYF
>once|TRBJ1-2|TRBD1|TRBV30
TGTGCCTGGAGTCCGGGACAGGGCGTCTATGGCTACACCTTC
CAWSPGQGVYGYTF
>NA|TRBJ2-5|NA|TRBV7-7
TGTGCTAGCAGCTTTTCCATCTATGACCAAGAGACCCAGTACTTC
CASSFSIYDQETQYF
>NA|TRBJ2-2|NA|TRBV5-5
TGTGCCAGCAGCTTGGGGACCACCGGGGAGCTGTTTTTT
CASSLGTTGELFF
>NA|TRBJ1-3|TRBD1|TRBV28
TGTGCCAGCAGTCCCCCGGGACAGGGTTACTCTGGAAACACCATATATTTT
CASSPPGQGYSGNTIYF
>NA|TRBJ2-1|NA|TRBV30
TGTGCCTGGAGTCCATACAATGAGCAGTTCTTC
CAWSPYNEQFF
>NA|TRBJ2-7|NA|TRBV4-3
TGCGCCAGCAGCCCCTCAACAGGGAGCGGCCACTACGAGCAGTACTTC
CASSPSTGSGHYEQYF
>NA|TRBJ1-2|NA|TRBV5-4
TGTGCCAGCAGCTTTCGGGCTGACGGTCTCTATGGCTACACCTTC
CASSFRADGLYGYTF
>NA|TRBJ2-7|NA|TRBV29-1
TGCAGCGTCGTCAAACCAACCTACGAGCAGTACTTC
CSVVKPTYEQYF
>NA|TRBJ2-5|NA|TRBV13
TGTGCCAGCAGATCGTTCCAAGAGACCCAGTACTTC
CASRSFQETQYF
>NA|TRBJ1-2|TRBD1|TRBV27
TGTGCCAGCAGTCATTCCTACAGGGGTAGTGACTATGGCTACACCTTC
CASSHSYRGSDYGYTF
>NA|TRBJ1-2|TRBD1|TRBV27
TGTGCCAGCAGAGACCGGACAGGGGGCAACTATGGCTACACCTTC
CASRDRTGGNYGYTF
>few|TRBJ1-2|NA|TRBV6-6
TGTGCCAGCAGCCCCATTAATCGGGGCAGGGCCTATGGCTACACCTTC
CASSPINRGRAYGYTF
>few|TRBJ1-6|NA|TRBV30
TGTGCCTGGAGTGTACGGTGGGGGGCGCTCGGTTCACCCCTCCACTTT
CAWSVRWGALGSPLHF
>once|TRBJ1-2|TRBD1|TRBV7-9
TGTGCCAGCAGCTTAGTGGGACAGGGGAACTATGGCTACACCTTC
CASSLVGQGNYGYTF
>once|TRBJ2-5|TRBD2|TRBV9
TGTGCCAGCAGCGCTCGGGAGGCCCTCCAAGAGACCCAGTACTTC
CASSAREALQETQYF
>NA|TRBJ1-5|NA|TRBV2
TGTGCCAGCAGTGACTCCAGAGGAAATCAGCCCCAGCATTTT
CASSDSRGNQPQHF
>NA|TRBJ1-2|TRBD1|TRBV15
TGTGCCACCAGCATGGGGACAGGGGCTTCTCACTATGGCTACACCTTC
CATSMGTGASHYGYTF
>NA|TRBJ1-3|NA|TRBV19
TGTGCCAGCCCCGGGGCCGGAAACACCATATATTTT
CASPGAGNTIYF
>once|TRBJ1-1|TRBD1|TRBV6-5
TGTGCCAGCAGTTCCTACCGGGACAGGGGGCTGACTGAAGCTTTCTTT
CASSSYRDRGLTEAFF
>NA|TRBJ1-2|NA|TRBV19
TGTGCCAGCGAAAGGGGCTATGGCTACACCTTC
CASERGYGYTF
>NA|TRBJ1-5|TRBD1|TRBV27
TGTGCCAGCAGTTTACAGGGGGTTAGCAATCAGCCCCAGCATTTT
CASSLQGVSNQPQHF
>NA|TRBJ1-5|NA|TRBV25-1
TGTGCCAGCAGTGGGGAGTTGGGAGGGAGCAATCAGCCCCAGCATTTT
CASSGELGGSNQPQHF
>NA|TRBJ1-2|NA|TRBV6-5
TGTGCCAGCAGGCCGACGGGGGCGAGTGGCTACACCTTC
CASRPTGASGYTF
>NA|TRBJ2-2|NA|TRBV27
TGTGCCAGCAGTTTGTTCCAGAACACCGGGGAGCTGTTTTTT
CASSLFQNTGELFF
>NA|TRBJ1-6|NA|TRBV4-2
TGTGCCAGCAGCCAATCCCAGGGAGGATCCTATAATTCACCCCTCCACTTT
CASSQSQGGSYNSPLHF
>NA|TRBJ2-5|TRBD2|TRBV5-1
TGCGCCAGCAGCTTGGGACTAGCGGGGGCCCCGAGGGAGACCCAGTACTTC
CASSLGLAGAPRETQYF
>NA|TRBJ1-2|NA|TRBV5-6
TGTGCCAGCAGCTTACGTTCTGGCAGGACTTATGGCTACACCTTC
CASSLRSGRTYGYTF
>NA|TRBJ2-7|NA|TRBV7-8
TGTGCCAGCAGCTTAGGGTCGGTGAGCTCCTACGAGCAGTACTTC
CASSLGSVSSYEQYF
>NA|TRBJ1-5|NA|TRBV30
TGTGCCTGGAGTACCGGGGGGGTCACTCAGCCCCAGCATTTT
CAWSTGGVTQPQHF
>NA|TRBJ1-2|TRBD1|TRBV6-5
TGTGCCAGCAGTTATATAAGCACAGGGGGTGACTATGGCTACACCTTC
CASSYISTGGDYGYTF